These T cell receptor beta chains were read from a single sample in a study of blood T cell repertoires in COVID-19. The repertoire was sequenced with immunoSEQ multiplex PCR; TCRdb's copy has only in-frame clones and lacks some. This table holds 100,000 to 150,000 clones, about 94% found once. The sequencing input was peripheral blood. The source of these receptors is a man aged 50 to 59 with COVID-19, enrolled during active disease. Each CDR3 is given with its conserved first and last residue. Fields, in order: J gene, clone size, D gene, V gene, CDR3 DNA, CDR3 protein. The D gene is left open where the match is weak. For some rows the clone size is stated as once, few or many, or as a class when expanded; others skip it.

>TRBJ2-3|NA|TRBD1|TRBV24-1
TGTGCCACCAGTGACCTGGGCAGGGGGCTTCCCACAGATACGCAGTATTTT
CATSDLGRGLPTDTQYF
>TRBJ1-6|NA|NA|TRBV5-6
TGTGCCAGCAGCTCGCAGGGTAATTCACCCCTCCACTTT
CASSSQGNSPLHF
>TRBJ2-1|NA|TRBD2|TRBV4-1
TGCGCCAGCAGCCAAGAGGGGCTAGCGGGGTACAATGAGCAGTTCTTC
CASSQEGLAGYNEQFF
>TRBJ2-3|NA|TRBD2|TRBV18
TGTGCCAGCTCACCGAAGTTAGCGGGAGCCGGGGCGGATACGCAGTATTTT
CASSPKLAGAGADTQYF
>TRBJ2-4|few|NA|TRBV5-1
TGCGCCAGCAGCCCCGGGGGTAGTTCAAACATTCAGTACTTC
CASSPGGSSNIQYF
>TRBJ2-5|NA|TRBD2|TRBV11-2
TGTGCCAGCAGCTTAGTAGCGGGCGAGACCCAGTACTTC
CASSLVAGETQYF
>TRBJ1-5|NA|NA|TRBV7-9
TGTGCCAGCAGCTTAGCCGGTGTGGAGCCCCAGCATTTT
CASSLAGVEPQHF
>TRBJ2-3|once|NA|TRBV7-3
TGTGCCAGCAGCTTAAATTCGGGGGGCTTAACAACAGATACGCAGTATTTT
CASSLNSGGLTTDTQYF
>TRBJ2-1|NA|NA|TRBV24-1
TGTGCCACCAGCTCGGCTAGCTCCTACAATGAGCAGTTCTTC
CATSSASSYNEQFF
>TRBJ2-5|once|NA|TRBV5-1
TGCGCCAGCCAAGTACAGGGAGGGCACGAGACCCAGTACTTC
CASQVQGGHETQYF
>TRBJ1-3|NA|NA|TRBV3-1/TRBV3-2
TGTGCCAGCAGCCTCCAGACAAGCTCTGGAAACACCATATATTTT
CASSLQTSSGNTIYF
>TRBJ1-3|NA|NA|TRBV30
TGTGCCTCCGTAAGGCAGGCTTTCTCTGGAAACACCATATATTTT
CASVRQAFSGNTIYF
>TRBJ2-3|once|NA|TRBV6-5
TGTGCCAGCAGCGGACAAAACACAGATACGCAGTATTTT
CASSGQNTDTQYF
>TRBJ1-1|NA|NA|TRBV30
TGTGCCTGGAGGCGGCAGGGGATGAACACTGAAGCTTTCTTT
CAWRRQGMNTEAFF
>TRBJ2-1|NA|TRBD2|TRBV2
TGTGCCACCGTACCGGGACTAGCGGACAATGAGCAGTTCTTC
CATVPGLADNEQFF
>TRBJ2-1|NA|NA|TRBV18
TGTGCCAGCTCACCACCTGGACTCGGAATAGGCAATGAGCAGTTCTTC
CASSPPGLGIGNEQFF
>TRBJ2-3|once|NA|TRBV11-2
TGTGCCAGCAGCTTAGTCGCGCTGAATACGCAGTATTTT
CASSLVALNTQYF
>TRBJ1-5|NA|NA|TRBV5-1
TGCGCCAGCAGCTTGGACAGCTATAGCAATCAGCCCCAGCATTTT
CASSLDSYSNQPQHF
>TRBJ1-5|NA|NA|TRBV7-9
TGTGCCAGCAGCTCAGGACAGCCCAATCAGCCCCAGCATTTT
CASSSGQPNQPQHF
>TRBJ2-7|NA|TRBD2|TRBV7-9
TGTGCCAGCAGCTTAGCACTAGCGGGGTCCTACGAGCAGTACTTC
CASSLALAGSYEQYF
>TRBJ2-2|NA|TRBD1|TRBV10-2
TGCGCCAGCAGTGAGTGGATGAGGGGGCAAACCGGGGAGCTGTTTTTT
CASSEWMRGQTGELFF
>TRBJ1-5|NA|NA|TRBV6-1
TGTGCCAGCAGTGAAAACGGGAGCAATCAGCCCCAGCATTTT
CASSENGSNQPQHF
>TRBJ1-5|NA|NA|TRBV4-1
TGCGCCAGCAGCCAAGAAGGGTCCAGGGGCTATAGCAATCAGCCCCAGCATTTT
CASSQEGSRGYSNQPQHF
>TRBJ2-7|once|NA|TRBV10-3
TGTGCCATCAGTGGGGTTGGAGCGTTCTACGAGCAGTACTTC
CAISGVGAFYEQYF
>TRBJ2-3|NA|TRBD1|TRBV19
TGTGCCACCCAAACAGGGGGCGCAGATACGCAGTATTTT
CATQTGGADTQYF
>TRBJ1-6|NA|NA|TRBV12-5
TGTGCTAGTGGTTTGGTAAGGGTGAATCGGGGAATGAGGTTCATAGGGAATTCACCCCTCCACTTT
CASGLVRVNRGMRFIGNSPLHF
>TRBJ2-1|NA|TRBD2|TRBV18
TGTGCCAGCTCACCCGAGGGGACTAGCGAGTTCTTC
CASSPEGTSEFF
>TRBJ1-2|NA|TRBD1|TRBV11-2
TGTGCCAGCAGCTTAAGTATGGGACAGAACTATGGCTACACCTTC
CASSLSMGQNYGYTF
>TRBJ2-7|few|TRBD2|TRBV28
TGTGCCAGCAGTTTATCATCCGGGAGGAGTCCCTACGAGCAGTACTTC
CASSLSSGRSPYEQYF
>TRBJ1-5|NA|NA|TRBV27
TGTGCCAGCAGTATACAACAGGGATATAGCAATCAGCCCCAGCATTTT
CASSIQQGYSNQPQHF
>TRBJ2-1|NA|NA|TRBV28
TGTGCCAGCAGTGTCAGGGGTGAGCAGTTCTTC
CASSVRGEQFF
>TRBJ2-6|NA|NA|TRBV6-4
TGTGCCAGCTCCTCAGGGGCTGGGGCCAACGTCCTGACTTTC
CASSSGAGANVLTF
>TRBJ2-2|few|NA|TRBV24-1
TGTGCCACCAGTGATCTCCAGGGAAACACCGGGGAGCTGTTTTTT
CATSDLQGNTGELFF
>TRBJ1-1|NA|NA|TRBV21-1
TGTGCCAGCAGCAACCCGTTGAACACTGAAGCTTTCTTT
CASSNPLNTEAFF
>TRBJ1-1|NA|TRBD1|TRBV6-1
TGTGCCAGCATTCGGACAGGGGGGGACACTGAAGCTTTCTTT
CASIRTGGDTEAFF
>TRBJ2-1|once|NA|TRBV4-1
TGCGCCAGCAGCCCCACCGGGACAACATACAATGAGCAGTTCTTC
CASSPTGTTYNEQFF
>TRBJ2-7|NA|TRBD1|TRBV6-5
TGTGCCAGCAGTTACTCCGGGACAGGGGGCTACGAGCAGTACTTC
CASSYSGTGGYEQYF
>TRBJ2-5|NA|TRBD1|TRBV6-5
TGTGCCAGCAGTCGGGACAGGGTGTCCGGAGAGACCCAGTACTTC
CASSRDRVSGETQYF
>TRBJ2-1|once|TRBD1|TRBV9
TGTGCCAGCAGCGTAACAGGGGGCGCCTACAATGAGCAGTTCTTC
CASSVTGGAYNEQFF
>TRBJ1-5|NA|NA|TRBV19
TGTGCCAGTAGTGACAGTTTCAAGCCCCAGCATTTT
CASSDSFKPQHF
>TRBJ2-1|NA|NA|TRBV5-1
TGCGCCAGCAGCTTGGCCGACAATGAGCAGTTCTTC
CASSLADNEQFF
>TRBJ2-7|NA|TRBD2|TRBV29-1
TGCAGCGTCTCGAAGACTAGCGGGAACTACGAGCAGTACTTC
CSVSKTSGNYEQYF
>TRBJ1-5|NA|TRBD1|TRBV30
TGTGCCTGGAAGGGGCAGGGGGATCAGCCCCAGCATTTT
CAWKGQGDQPQHF
>TRBJ1-1|NA|TRBD1|TRBV6-4
TGTGCCAGCAGTGACTCCCGGACAGGGCAAATGAACACTGAAGCTTTCTTT
CASSDSRTGQMNTEAFF
>TRBJ2-7|NA|TRBD1|TRBV29-1
TGCAGCGTTGAAGGGGACAGCCGCGAGCAGTACTTC
CSVEGDSREQYF
>TRBJ2-1|NA|TRBD2|TRBV7-8
TGTGCCAGCGGGACTAGCGGTTACAATGAGCAGTTCTTC
CASGTSGYNEQFF
>TRBJ2-6|NA|NA|TRBV6-5
TGTGCCACCAAACGAGGGGGAACTGGGGCCAACGTCCTGACTTTC
CATKRGGTGANVLTF
>TRBJ1-1|NA|TRBD1|TRBV11-2
TGTGCCAGCAGCCCCGGGACAGGGGGTAGTACTGAAGCTTTCTTT
CASSPGTGGSTEAFF
>TRBJ2-3|NA|TRBD2|TRBV19
TGTGCCAGTGCCCGTTCTCGGGGGGGAAGCACAGATACGCAGTATTTT
CASARSRGGSTDTQYF
>TRBJ2-1|NA|TRBD2|TRBV28
TGTGCCAGCAGTTCGGGACTAGCGGTTCGTTACAATGAGCAGTTCTTC
CASSSGLAVRYNEQFF
>TRBJ2-1|once|TRBD1|TRBV2
TGTGCCAGCAGGGTTACAGGGGGCTTTGGGAATGAGCAGTTCTTC
CASRVTGGFGNEQFF
>TRBJ2-1|NA|TRBD1|TRBV7-3
TGTGCCAGCAGCTCTGGACAGGGACTTGAGCAGTTCTTC
CASSSGQGLEQFF
>TRBJ2-3|NA|NA|TRBV7-2
TGTGCCAGCAGCTTACAGGGGTTCACAGATACGCAGTATTTT
CASSLQGFTDTQYF
>TRBJ2-1|NA|NA|TRBV7-8
TGTGCCAGCAGCTTAGTCTTGCGGATGAACAATGAGCAGTTCTTC
CASSLVLRMNNEQFF
>TRBJ2-1|NA|NA|TRBV6-6
TGTGCCAGCAGCCACGGGGTGAGTTTCACCTCCAATGAGCAGTTCTTC
CASSHGVSFTSNEQFF